This T cell receptor (beta chain) emerged from a study of shared clonotypes between healthy human individuals. General study points: What naive subsets generally showed was a larger estimated richness than memory subsets showed.

Genomic DNA of each subset was evenly split across several immunoSEQ plates. The data were produced by immunoSEQ multiplex PCR, yet TCRdb's version contains in-frame clones alone and is incomplete. The data contain roughly 2.4 million clones, approximately 96% of them singletons. Germline CDR1 reads MNHEY; CDR2 reads SVGAGI. This CDR3 region has 14 residues. With 5 bases clipped from V and 5 bases from J, the junction kept 8 bases outside the gene matches. Comment on this clone: Its matching antigen is unknown.

Adult Caucasians living in Nashville, Tennessee made up all of the donors. The sequence was obtained from a man between 18 and 35 years old in good health. Sequencing used naive CD4+ T cells sorted from blood. Sample subset: CD45RA+ positively selected. V and J are TRBV6-5 and TRBJ1-1, with TRBD1 matching 7 bases. CDR3 in DNA: TGTGCCAGCAGTGGGGCAGGGGGACATACTGAAGCTTTCTTT. This sequence encodes CASSGAGGHTEAFF.